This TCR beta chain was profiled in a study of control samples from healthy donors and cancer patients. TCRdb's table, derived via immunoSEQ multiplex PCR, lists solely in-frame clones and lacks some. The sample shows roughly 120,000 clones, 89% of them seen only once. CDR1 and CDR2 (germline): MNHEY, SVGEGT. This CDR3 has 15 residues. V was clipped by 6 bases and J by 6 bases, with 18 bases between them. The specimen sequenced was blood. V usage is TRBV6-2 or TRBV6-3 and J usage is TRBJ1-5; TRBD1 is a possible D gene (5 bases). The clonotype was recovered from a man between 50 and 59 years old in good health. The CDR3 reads CASSWGRGRGQPQHF. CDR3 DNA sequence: TGTGCCAGCAGCTGGGGGAGGGGTAGAGGTCAGCCCCAGCATTTT.